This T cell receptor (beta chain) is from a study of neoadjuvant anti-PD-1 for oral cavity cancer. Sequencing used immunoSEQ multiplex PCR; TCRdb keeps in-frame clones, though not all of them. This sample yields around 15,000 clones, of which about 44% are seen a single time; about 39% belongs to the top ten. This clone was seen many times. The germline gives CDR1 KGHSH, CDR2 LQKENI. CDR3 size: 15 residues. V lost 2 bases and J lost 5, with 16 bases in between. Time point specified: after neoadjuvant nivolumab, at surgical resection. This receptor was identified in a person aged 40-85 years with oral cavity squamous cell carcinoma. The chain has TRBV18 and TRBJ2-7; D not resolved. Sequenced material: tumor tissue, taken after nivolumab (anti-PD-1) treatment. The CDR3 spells CASSPDPFSGHEQYF. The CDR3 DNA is TGTGCCAGCTCACCAGATCCATTTTCGGGCCACGAGCAGTACTTC.